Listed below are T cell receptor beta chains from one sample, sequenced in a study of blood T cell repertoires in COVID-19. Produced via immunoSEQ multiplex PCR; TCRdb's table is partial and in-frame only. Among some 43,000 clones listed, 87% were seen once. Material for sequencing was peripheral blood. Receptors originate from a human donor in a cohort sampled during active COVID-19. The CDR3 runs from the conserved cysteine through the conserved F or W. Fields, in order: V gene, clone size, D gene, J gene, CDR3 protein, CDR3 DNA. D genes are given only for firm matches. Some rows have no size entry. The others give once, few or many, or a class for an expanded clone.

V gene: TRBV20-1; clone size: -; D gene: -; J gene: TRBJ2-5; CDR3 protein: CSVRGKTQYF; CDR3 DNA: TGCAGTGTTCGAGGGAAGACCCAGTACTTC
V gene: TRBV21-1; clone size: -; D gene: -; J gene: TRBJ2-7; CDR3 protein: CASITSGRGENQYF; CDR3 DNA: TGTGCCAGCATTACTAGCGGGAGGGGCGAAAACCAGTACTTC
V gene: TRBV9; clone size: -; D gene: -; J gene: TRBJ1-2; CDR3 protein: CASSVGRGRTIPNYGYTF; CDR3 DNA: TGTGCCAGCAGCGTAGGGCGAGGCCGGACAATTCCTAACTATGGCTACACCTTC
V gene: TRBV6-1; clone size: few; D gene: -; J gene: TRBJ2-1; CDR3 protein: CASSEDGAYNEQFF; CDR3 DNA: TGTGCCAGCAGTGAGGACGGGGCCTACAATGAGCAGTTCTTC
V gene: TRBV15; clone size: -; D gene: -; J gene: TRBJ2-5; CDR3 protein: CATSRDEPETQYF; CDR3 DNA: TGTGCCACCAGCAGAGATGAGCCAGAGACCCAGTACTTC
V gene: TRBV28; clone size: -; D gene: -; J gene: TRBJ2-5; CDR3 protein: CASSFLRDRETQYF; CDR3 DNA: TGTGCCAGCAGTTTCTTGAGGGATCGGGAGACCCAGTACTTC
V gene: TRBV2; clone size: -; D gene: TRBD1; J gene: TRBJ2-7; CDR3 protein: CASSVSGQGMGEQYF; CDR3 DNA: TGTGCCAGCAGTGTTTCGGGACAGGGTATGGGGGAGCAGTACTTC
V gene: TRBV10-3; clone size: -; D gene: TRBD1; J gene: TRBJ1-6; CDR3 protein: CAISEEGAKSYSPLHF; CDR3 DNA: TGTGCCATCAGTGAGGAGGGGGCGAAGTCTTATTCACCCCTCCACTTT
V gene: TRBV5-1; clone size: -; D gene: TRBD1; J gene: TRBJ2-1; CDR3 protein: CASSSGTGLSNEQFF; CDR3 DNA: TGCGCCAGCAGCTCCGGGACAGGGTTGTCCAATGAGCAGTTCTTC
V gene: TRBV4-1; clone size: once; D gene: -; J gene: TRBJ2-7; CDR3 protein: CASSQVTQNSEQYF; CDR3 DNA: TGCGCCAGCAGCCAAGTAACCCAGAATTCCGAGCAGTACTTC
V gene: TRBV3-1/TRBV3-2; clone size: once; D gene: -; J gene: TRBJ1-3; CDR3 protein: CASSQQSNSGNTIYF; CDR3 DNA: TGTGCCAGCAGCCAACAGTCCAACTCTGGAAACACCATATATTTT
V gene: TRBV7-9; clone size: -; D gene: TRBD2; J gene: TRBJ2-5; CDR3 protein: CASSLTPRLAVQETQYF; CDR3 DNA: TGTGCCAGCAGCTTAACCCCCCGACTAGCGGTCCAAGAGACCCAGTACTTC
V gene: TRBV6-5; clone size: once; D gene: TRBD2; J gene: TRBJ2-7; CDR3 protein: CASSWSGTRGYEQYF; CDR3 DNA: TGTGCCAGCAGTTGGAGCGGGACTAGGGGCTACGAGCAGTACTTC
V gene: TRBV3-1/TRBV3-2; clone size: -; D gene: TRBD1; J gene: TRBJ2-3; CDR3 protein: CASSQADRGAMVAQYF; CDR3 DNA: TGTGCCAGCAGCCAAGCGGACAGGGGGGCCATGGTGGCGCAGTATTTT
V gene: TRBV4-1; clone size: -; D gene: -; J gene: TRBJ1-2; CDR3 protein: CASSQLGMLRGNGYTF; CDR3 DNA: TGCGCCAGCAGCCAATTGGGGATGCTCAGGGGTAATGGCTACACCTTC
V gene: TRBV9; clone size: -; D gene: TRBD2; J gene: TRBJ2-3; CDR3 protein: CASSEGLAGEADTQYF; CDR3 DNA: TGTGCCAGCAGCGAGGGACTAGCGGGAGAGGCAGATACGCAGTATTTT
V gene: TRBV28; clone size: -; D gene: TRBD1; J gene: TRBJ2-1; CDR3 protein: CASSSPDRGPKQFF; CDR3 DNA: TGTGCCAGCAGTTCTCCCGACAGGGGGCCGAAGCAGTTCTTC
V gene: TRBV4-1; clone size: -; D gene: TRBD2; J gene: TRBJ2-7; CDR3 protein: CASSSRLAGRLEQYF; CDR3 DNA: TGCGCCAGCAGCTCTCGACTAGCGGGGAGGCTAGAGCAGTACTTC